The entry below gives a single TCR beta chain sequence along with its context. No antigen is known for it. Together with thyroid ultrasound, orbital computed tomography, serum thyroxine and TRAb, clinical symptoms were used for diagnoses. Isolation of PBMCs was performed on 8.5 to 10 ml fresh peripheral blood. The CDR3 is 15 amino acids. Germline CDR1 MDHEN, CDR2 SYDVKM. With 6 bases removed from V and 2 bases from J, the gap between germline ends came to 13 bases. These data are taken from a study of T cells in Graves' hyperthyroidism and ophthalmopathy. What was amplified from RNA transcripts were TCR beta CDR3 regions. The TCR CDR3 first-round RT-PCR relied on the HTBI primer set. TCRdb reprocessed the multiplex PCR reads with MiXCR, giving one entry per CDR3 protein. The data show fewer than 800,000 distinct CDR3 sequences, approximately 16% seen once. Findings and caveats of the study: Separating ophthalmopathy from stable hyperthyroidism was achieved by a 13 V-J model.

The specimen sequenced was blood. This chain connects TRBV28 to TRBJ2-2; tentatively, D is TRBD1 (6 bases). This clonotype was obtained from a man in his late teens or twenties with Graves' hyperthyroidism. CDR3 loop: CASSGTGLNTGELFF. Here the CDR3 DNA reads TGTGCCAGCAGCGGCACAGGGTTAAACACCGGGGAGCTGTTTTTT.